Each of the 5 T cell receptor beta chains below was sequenced from the same sample in a study of CXCR3-negative and CXCR3-positive naive CD8 T cells. TRB cDNA libraries were made by UMI-labeled 5' RACE. One entry per CDR3 protein, without DNA, is what TCRdb gives after re-calling the 5' RACE reads. The listing records 90,000 to 100,000 distinct CDR3 sequences. General study results and limits: Greater hydrophobicity was found in TRB CDR3s of CXCR3-positive naive cells than of CXCR3-negative naive cells.

Their antigens remain unidentified. The sequencing input was naive CXCR3+ CD8+ T cells from blood. Sample subset: CD45RO-CCR7+CD27+CD95- naive CD8+ T cells expressing CXCR3 (TNR3+). The receptors originated from a human donor in good health. Some clones in this sample may be carry-over from other donors' samples.

CDR3 sequence reads: CASSSGDRDPYEQYF. This rearrangement joins TRBV7-9 to TRBJ2-7; the D gene TCRdb calls, TRBD1, cannot be checked with no DNA. The germline gives CDR1 SEHNR, CDR2 FQNEAQ (reference sequence). The CDR3 sequence is 15 residues long.

The chain joins TRBV11-1 to TRBJ1-6. Germline CDR1 and CDR2: SGHAT and FQDESV (reference sequence). This CDR3 comprises 14 residues. The CDR3 sequence is CASSGQTNNSPLHF. Using reference TRBV11-1 and TRBJ1-6 for the parts outside the CDR3, the full variable domain is EAEVAQSPRYKITEKSQAVAFWCDPISGHATLYWYRQILGQGPELLVQFQDESVVDDSQLPKDRFSAERLKGVDSTLKIQPAELGDSAMYLCASSGQTNNSPLHFGNGTRLTVT.

The CDR3 reads CASSLGARNEQYF. The rearrangement links TRBV12-3 or TRBV12-4 to TRBJ2-7; the TCRdb D gene call, TRBD2, has no DNA to confirm it. The CDR3 runs 13 residues.

The chain joins TRBV7-2 to TRBJ2-2; TCRdb designates TRBD2, a call that cannot be tested without DNA. This CDR3 comprises 13 residues. Germline V gene sequence: CDR1 SGHTA, CDR2 FQGNSA. CDR3 loop: CASSPGLPVELFF.

V is TRBV19 and J is TRBJ2-1; lacking DNA, the TRBD2 call made by TCRdb goes unchecked. From germline, CDR1 is LNHDA and CDR2 SQIVND (reference sequence). CDR3 length: 15 amino acids. Here the CDR3 reads CASSLLGSSYNEQFF.